This TCR beta chain stems from a study of control samples from healthy donors and cancer patients. Using immunoSEQ multiplex PCR, the repertoire was profiled, and TCRdb retains in-frame clones only, with some absent. Of about 92,000 clones in the sample, roughly 86% are singletons; the top ten hold around 9.1%. This clonotype was sampled from a woman aged 55-70 years in good health. The specimen was blood.

CDR3: CASSGGNGDTQYF. In nucleotides, the CDR3 is TGCGCCAGCAGCGGCGGTAATGGCGATACGCAGTATTTT. This chain joins TRBV10-1 and TRBJ2-3, with D unresolved. CDR1 is WNHNN and CDR2 is SYGVQD in the germline V gene (reference sequence). This CDR3 is built from 13 residues. Trimming left V 6 bases short and J 6 bases short, with 13 bases between.